This T cell receptor beta chain was captured in a study of blood T cell repertoires in COVID-19. Study summary: PBMCs, B-cell-depleted T cells, or T cells were the source of the cDNA or gDNA that made up the material.

The table lists this clone with a few counts. The CDR3 has 13 amino acids. V was trimmed by 0 bases and J by 12 bases, leaving 12 bases between them. Looked up from germline, CDR1 is LGHDT and CDR2 is YNNKEL (reference sequence). Measured with immunoSEQ multiplex PCR; TCRdb has only the in-frame clones, and not every one. The data show 100,000 to 120,000 clones, approximately 90% seen once. Sequences were obtained from peripheral blood. The clonotype originates from a human donor in a cohort sampled during active COVID-19. The chain uses TRBV3-1 (or the pseudogene TRBV3-2) and TRBJ2-1; TRBD2 is a possible D gene (6 bases). The CDR3: CASSQDSGTSQFF. The CDR3 DNA sequence: TGTGCCAGCAGCCAAGATTCGGGGACTTCGCAGTTCTTC.